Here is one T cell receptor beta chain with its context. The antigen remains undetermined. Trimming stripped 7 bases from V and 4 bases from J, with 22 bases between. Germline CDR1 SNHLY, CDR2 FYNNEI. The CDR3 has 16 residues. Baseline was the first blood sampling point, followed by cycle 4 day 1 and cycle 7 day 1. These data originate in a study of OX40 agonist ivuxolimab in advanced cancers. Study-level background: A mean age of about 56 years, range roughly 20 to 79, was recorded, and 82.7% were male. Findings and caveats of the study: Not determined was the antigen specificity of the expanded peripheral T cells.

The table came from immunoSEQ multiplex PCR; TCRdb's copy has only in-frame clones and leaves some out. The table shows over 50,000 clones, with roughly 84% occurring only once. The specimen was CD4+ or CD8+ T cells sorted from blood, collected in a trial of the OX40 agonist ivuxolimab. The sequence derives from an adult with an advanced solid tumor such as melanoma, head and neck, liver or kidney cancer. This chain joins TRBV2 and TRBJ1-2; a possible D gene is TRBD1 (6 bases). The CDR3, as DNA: TGTGCCAGCATAAGGGGACAACTAGACAGTCTCTATGGCTACACCTTC. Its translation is CASIRGQLDSLYGYTF.